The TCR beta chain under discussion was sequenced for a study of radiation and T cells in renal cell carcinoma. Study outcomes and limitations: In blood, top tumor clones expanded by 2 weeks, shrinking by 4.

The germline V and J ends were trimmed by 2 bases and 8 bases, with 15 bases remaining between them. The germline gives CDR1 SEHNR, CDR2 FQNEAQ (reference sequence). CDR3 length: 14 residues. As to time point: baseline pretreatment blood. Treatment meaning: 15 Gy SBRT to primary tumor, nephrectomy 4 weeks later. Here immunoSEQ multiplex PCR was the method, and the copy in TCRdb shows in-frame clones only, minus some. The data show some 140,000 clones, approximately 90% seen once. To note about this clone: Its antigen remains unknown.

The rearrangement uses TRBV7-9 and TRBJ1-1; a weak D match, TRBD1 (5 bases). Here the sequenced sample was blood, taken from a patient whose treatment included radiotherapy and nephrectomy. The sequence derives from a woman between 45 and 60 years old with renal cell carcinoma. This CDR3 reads CASSLMGDMGEAFF. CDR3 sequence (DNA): TGTGCCAGCAGCTTAATGGGGGATATGGGGGAAGCTTTCTTT.